These 13 T cell receptor beta chains came from one sample sequenced in a study of OX40 agonist ivuxolimab in advanced cancers. Some clones are missing from TCRdb's copy, which holds only in-frame ones; the method was immunoSEQ multiplex PCR. The sample carries approximately 58,000 clones, 85% recorded once. The sequences come from CD4+ or CD8+ T cells sorted from blood, collected in a trial of the OX40 agonist ivuxolimab. All receptors derive from an adult with an advanced solid tumor such as melanoma, head and neck, liver or kidney cancer.

This CDR3 reads CASSLQSSGFTDTQYF. CDR3 DNA sequence: TGTGCCAGCAGCTTGCAATCTAGCGGGTTTACAGATACGCAGTATTTT. The chain is built from TRBV5-6 and TRBJ2-3; 8 nucleotides agree with TRBD2. This CDR3 is built from 16 residues. Per germline, CDR1 SGHDT and CDR2 YYEEEE. With V trimmed by 1 base and J by 3 bases, 7 bases remained unmatched.

The gene calls are TRBV28 and TRBJ2-1; TRBD1 or TRBD2 may be the D gene (5 bases each). This CDR3 contains 14 residues. Germline V gene lookup returns CDR1 MDHEN and CDR2 SYDVKM. Trimming left V 8 bases short and J 6 bases short, with 17 bases between. CDR3 sequence: CASRDGAVGNEQFF. CDR3 DNA sequence: TGTGCCAGCCGTGACGGGGCTGTAGGCAATGAGCAGTTCTTC.

The chain joins TRBV18 to TRBJ2-1; TRBD2 might be the D (5 bases). The CDR3 totals 13 residues. Germline assignment: CDR1 KGHSH and CDR2 LQKENI. Trimming stripped 3 bases from V and 8 bases from J, with 11 bases between. The CDR3 coding sequence is TGTGCCAGCTCACCCGGACCGGGGTATGAGCAGTTCTTC. It yields the protein CASSPGPGYEQFF.

This clone was counted once. The chain couples TRBV11-2 to TRBJ2-3, with D possibly matching TRBD2 (6 bases). Trimming removed 5 bases at V and 4 bases at J, with 13 bases between. The CDR3 totals 14 residues. Germline loops: CDR1 SGHAT, CDR2 FQNNGV. Here the CDR3 DNA reads TGTGCCAGCAGCCTTCCCGGAGGGGCAGATACGCAGTATTTT. Amino acid sequence: CASSLPGGADTQYF.

This clone was seen more than once but under ten times. This rearrangement joins TRBV9 to TRBJ2-2; a weak D match, TRBD2 (5 bases). The V gene lost 3 bases and the J gene lost 0 bases, with 12 bases spanning the gap. In germline, CDR1 is SGDLS, CDR2 YYNGEE. There are 16 residues in the CDR3. The CDR3 loop is CASSATDSTNTGELFF. Written as DNA, the CDR3 is TGTGCCAGCAGCGCTACGGACTCTACGAACACCGGGGAGCTGTTTTTT. Based on the CDR3 plus reference TRBV9 and TRBJ2-2, the full variable domain is DSGVTQTPKHLITATGQRVTLRCSPRSGDLSVYWYQQSLDQGLQFLIQYYNGEERAKGNILERFSAQQFPDLHSELNLSSLELGDSALYFCASSATDSTNTGELFFGEGSRLTVL.

The chain uses TRBV11-3 and TRBJ2-5; D may be TRBD1 or TRBD2 (6 bases each). The ends were cut back, 1 base at V and 4 bases at J, with 16 bases in the middle. Per the germline V gene, CDR1 is SGHNT and CDR2 is YENEEA. The CDR3 covers 16 residues. The CDR3 reads CASSLVGAEGGETQYF. Here the CDR3 DNA reads TGTGCCAGCAGCTTAGTCGGAGCGGAGGGGGGAGAGACCCAGTACTTC.

CDR3 sequence reads: CASSSGGAGGEKLFF. CDR3 DNA sequence: TGTGCCAGCAGTTCTGGAGGGGCGGGGGGTGAAAAACTGTTTTTT. The V call is TRBV28, the J call TRBJ1-4; D might be TRBD1 (5 bases). This CDR3 contains 15 residues. Germline assignment: CDR1 MDHEN and CDR2 SYDVKM. Between the trimmed V and J ends, which lost 4 bases and 7 bases, there was a span of 16 bases.

The CDR3 loop is CASSQAPRGQLHGPQYF. The CDR3 coding sequence is TGCGCCAGCAGCCAAGCGCCTCGGGGACAGCTACATGGCCCCCAGTACTTC. V is TRBV4-1 and J is TRBJ2-5, with TRBD1 identical over 7 bases. This CDR3 is built from 17 residues. Unmatched junction bases numbered 17, after V lost 1 base and J lost 9 bases. The germline V gene encodes CDR1 MGHRA and CDR2 YSYEKL.

The genes are TRBV28 and TRBJ1-5; tentatively, D is TRBD1 (5 bases). This CDR3 spans 16 amino acids. V gave up 3 bases and J gave up 2 bases, with 14 bases separating them. Germline values: CDR1 MDHEN, CDR2 SYDVKM. CDR3 region: CASSFGQGFRNQPQHF. DNA of the CDR3: TGTGCCAGCAGTTTTGGTCAGGGTTTTCGCAATCAGCCCCAGCATTTT.

The chain couples TRBV2 to TRBJ1-2; 11 bases are shared with TRBD1. Unmatched junction bases numbered 4, after V lost 7 bases and J lost 3 bases. The CDR3 sequence is 14 residues long. The germline gives CDR1 SNHLY, CDR2 FYNNEI. This chain's CDR3 is CASNPGQGDYGYTF. In DNA, the CDR3 is TGTGCCAGCAACCCGGGACAGGGGGACTATGGCTACACCTTC.

This clone was recorded once. This chain connects TRBV5-1 to TRBJ1-5; no clear D gene. Germline lookup yields CDR1 SGHRS and CDR2 YFSETQ. The CDR3 has 15 amino acids. With 4 bases removed from V and 2 bases from J, the gap between germline ends came to 13 bases. The CDR3 sequence is CASSVDWDGNQPQHF. The CDR3 DNA sequence: TGCGCCAGCAGCGTGGACTGGGATGGCAATCAGCCCCAGCATTTT.

This chain uses TRBV9 with TRBJ2-5, with TRBD2 identical over 9 bases. CDR3 length: 16 residues. The germline V gene encodes CDR1 SGDLS and CDR2 YYNGEE. Trimming took 0 bases from V and 1 from J; bases not matched to a gene: 4. DNA for the CDR3: TGTGCCAGCAGCGTAGGTAGTAGCGGGGGCCAAGAGACCCAGTACTTC. This encodes CASSVGSSGGQETQYF.

The chain combines TRBV7-2 with TRBJ2-5; 8 bases line up with TRBD2. Germline lookup yields CDR1 SGHTA and CDR2 FQGNSA. V lost 1 base and J lost 2; bases outside the gene matches: 9. This CDR3 spans 17 amino acids. The CDR3 bases are TGTGCCAGCAGCTTAGTTGGCGGGGGGCCCCCTCAAGAGACCCAGTACTTC. It translates to CASSLVGGGPPQETQYF.